This TCR beta chain was identified during a study of cytomegalovirus exposure and HLA in healthy donors. The study, taken as a whole, reports: Rates of TCR association differed by HLA locus in a later analysis, with DRB1 highest and HLA-C lowest.

Remarks on this clone: No antigen is known for it. One end of the junction is discordant with germline, which a read error may explain.

Primers for the PCR totalled 60 Vbeta and 13 Jbeta. Only in-frame clones appear in the TCRdb table, and some are missing; sequencing was by immunoSEQ multiplex PCR. The sample includes approximately 120,000 clones, 81% of them seen just once. The CDR3 has 14 amino acids. CDR1 and CDR2 from the germline V gene are SEHNR and FQNEAQ (reference sequence). The source material was PBMCs. This TCR was sampled from a woman between 25 and 40 years old in good health and CMV-seronegative. The rearrangement uses TRBV7-9 and TRBJ2-7; a weak D match, TRBD1 (6 bases). The CDR3 reads CSSSLQWGRDEQYF. In DNA, the CDR3 is TGTTCCAGCAGCTTACAGTGGGGGCGGGACGAGCAGTACTTC.